Listed below are T cell receptor beta chains from one sample, sequenced in a study of T cells after yellow fever vaccination. One entry per CDR3 protein results from TCRdb running MiXCR on the 5' RACE reads. The sample contains roughly 520,000 distinct CDR3 sequences, roughly 22% of which appear only once. Specimen: PBMCs, collected roughly 20 days after the first yellow fever vaccination. All receptors derive from a young man who received the YFV17D yellow fever vaccine. Each CDR3 is given with its conserved first and last residue.

CDR3: CATSRDHAGRNQPQHF; J: TRBJ1-5; V: TRBV15
CDR3: CASSLFRGKGKNIQYF; J: TRBJ2-4; V: TRBV27
CDR3: CASSTSGETPYF; J: TRBJ2-5; V: TRBV7-2
CDR3: CASRLQGAGYNEQFF; J: TRBJ2-1; V: TRBV6-5
CDR3: CASSWTSGSDTGELFF; J: TRBJ2-2; V: TRBV12-3/TRBV12-4
CDR3: CASSYGTDEAFF; J: TRBJ1-1; V: TRBV6-5
CDR3: CASSRGQAANYGYTF; J: TRBJ1-2; V: TRBV6-1
CDR3: CASSPGKVGSGNTIYF; J: TRBJ1-3; V: TRBV18
CDR3: CASSNGAGPEEETQYF; J: TRBJ2-5; V: TRBV21-1
CDR3: CASSKGLPFEQYF; J: TRBJ2-7; V: TRBV7-9
CDR3: CASSLESFNQPQHF; J: TRBJ1-5; V: TRBV12-3/TRBV12-4
CDR3: CASSSSAGGTAYNEQFF; J: TRBJ2-1; V: TRBV7-3
CDR3: CASSYSGTRTEQYF; J: TRBJ2-7; V: TRBV6-5
CDR3: CSATQGQETQYF; J: TRBJ2-5; V: TRBV20-1
CDR3: CASRSTSVAGNIQYF; J: TRBJ2-4; V: TRBV19
CDR3: CASSRRQLIQFISSYNEQFF; J: TRBJ2-1; V: TRBV4-1
CDR3: CASSRWVNTPSGDTQYF; J: TRBJ2-3; V: TRBV7-2
CDR3: CSAERQVLQETQYF; J: TRBJ2-5; V: TRBV20-1
CDR3: CASSQDRSTDTQYF; J: TRBJ2-3; V: TRBV4-3
CDR3: CASSQPGASGANVLTF; J: TRBJ2-6; V: TRBV3-1
CDR3: CASSPLPETGSGANVLTF; J: TRBJ2-6; V: TRBV18
CDR3: CSTLDGSDTQYF; J: TRBJ2-3; V: TRBV20-1
CDR3: CATQGSNYGYTF; J: TRBJ1-2; V: TRBV7-2
CDR3: CSARLVGGHETQYF; J: TRBJ2-5; V: TRBV20-1
CDR3: CASSQEIGQINYGYTF; J: TRBJ1-2; V: TRBV3-1
CDR3: CASSADLYTQYF; J: TRBJ2-3; V: TRBV9
CDR3: CASSEGPRGNQPQHF; J: TRBJ1-5; V: TRBV2
CDR3: CASSPAGRGYEQYF; J: TRBJ2-7; V: TRBV18
CDR3: CASTGGASYEQYF; J: TRBJ2-7; V: TRBV10-2
CDR3: CASSPLRGQWEKLFF; J: TRBJ1-4; V: TRBV18
CDR3: CASVERGSNYGYTF; J: TRBJ1-2; V: TRBV6-2/TRBV6-3
CDR3: CASTLGETDTQYF; J: TRBJ2-3; V: TRBV12-3/TRBV12-4
CDR3: CASRSGLAGDVDTQYF; J: TRBJ2-3; V: TRBV5-1
CDR3: CASSEAPPLGVVAEAFF; J: TRBJ1-1; V: TRBV6-1
CDR3: CSVDPHQNIQYF; J: TRBJ2-4; V: TRBV29-1
CDR3: CASSLPGREYQETQYF; J: TRBJ2-5; V: TRBV28
CDR3: CASSQGPVRETQYF; J: TRBJ2-5; V: TRBV4-3
CDR3: CASSQRDRGSFSEQFF; J: TRBJ2-1; V: TRBV4-1
CDR3: CASSPTAKYTEAFF; J: TRBJ1-1; V: TRBV6-2/TRBV6-3
CDR3: CASSPPSLAAAWDTGELFF; J: TRBJ2-2; V: TRBV4-2
CDR3: CASSKAVGQGYHYKQNSNQPQHF; J: TRBJ1-5; V: TRBV21-1
CDR3: CASSYKKTQYF; J: TRBJ2-5; V: TRBV6-2/TRBV6-3
CDR3: CASSSGGLLGAFF; J: TRBJ1-1; V: TRBV6-2/TRBV6-3
CDR3: CASSRPGSEAFF; J: TRBJ1-1; V: TRBV6-5
CDR3: CASSPLGDNPNQPQHF; J: TRBJ1-5; V: TRBV12-3/TRBV12-4
CDR3: CATLGSSYEQYF; J: TRBJ2-7; V: TRBV5-4
CDR3: CSAREIPTDTQYF; J: TRBJ2-3; V: TRBV20-1